This TCR beta chain came from a study of blood T cell repertoires in COVID-19. Study-level background: PBMCs, B-cell-depleted T cells, or T cells were the source of the cDNA or gDNA that made up the material.

This CDR3 is 16 amino acids long. The germline V gene has CDR1 SQVTM and CDR2 ANQGSEA. The method was immunoSEQ multiplex PCR; TCRdb's version includes in-frame clones alone and lacks a portion of them. The table includes fewer than 90,000 clones, 60% to 80% detected once. A word on this clone: The germline gene is not matched at one end of the junction; a read error may be the cause.

This sequence was found in an elderly woman with acute or convalescent COVID-19. The rearrangement uses TRBV29-1 and TRBJ1-4, with TRBD1 identical over 8 bases. Sequenced material: peripheral blood. DNA for the CDR3: TGCAGCGTCGAAGGACAGGGTGAACTTGCTAATGAAAAACTGTTTTTT. This gives the protein CSVEGQGELANEKLFF.